This is a list of T cell receptor beta chains from one sample in a study of T cell repertoires in cytomegalovirus infection. Antigens for these TCRs are unknown. Each CDR3 protein gets one entry after TCRdb re-called the reads with MiXCR. This table holds roughly 87,000 distinct CDR3 sequences, 25% to 30% found once. The sequencing used CD8+ T cells from cultured PBMCs, collected from culture after CMV antigen stimulation. These receptors all stem from a human donor in good health (CMV status not recorded). Some clones in this sample may be carry-over from other donors' samples. The CDR3 runs from the conserved cysteine through the conserved F or W.

12	TRBV2	TRBJ2-7	CASSDEAYEQYF
15	TRBV28	TRBJ2-5	CASNRDRARGETQYF
17	TRBV7-4	TRBJ1-1	CASCGAGIGEIRTEAFF
17	TRBV7-2	TRBJ2-1	CASSLGVAGAANNEQFF
13	TRBV7-6	TRBJ2-7	CTSSLGPNYEQYF
14	TRBV11-2	TRBJ1-1	CASSLRMGVTEAFF
13	TRBV12-3/TRBV12-4	TRBJ1-6	CASSARGDSPLHF
15	TRBV4-1	TRBJ1-1	CASSQDRSLNTEAFF
16	TRBV12-3/TRBV12-4	TRBJ2-7	CASSSGGSGGAYEQYF
17	TRBV18	TRBJ1-5	CASSPLRTGANNQPQHF
15	TRBV24-1	TRBJ2-5	CATSDLRREQETQYF
12	TRBV10-3	TRBJ1-5	CASGGRGQPQHF
13	TRBV7-6	TRBJ2-7	CASSSGAFYEQYF
13	TRBV7-4	TRBJ1-1	CASSLTQTGKAFF
11	TRBV20-1	TRBJ1-1	CSARVLNEAFF
16	TRBV7-9	TRBJ2-1	CASSREGLAGSNEQFF
16	TRBV6-2/TRBV6-3	TRBJ2-5	CASWERDSLLQETQYF
16	TRBV19	TRBJ2-1	CASSSRGGQTYNEQFF
15	TRBV4-2	TRBJ2-7	CASSQDRDGGYEQYF
15	TRBV15	TRBJ1-1	CATSSEDNMNTEAFF
13	TRBV27	TRBJ1-1	CTSSVQVTTEAFF
12	TRBV29-1	TRBJ2-7	CSVQSGDAEQYF
14	TRBV4-1	TRBJ1-2	CASSQGLMTGGYTF
15	TRBV5-1	TRBJ1-1	CASSLEGGKNTEAFF
17	TRBV4-1	TRBJ2-7	CASSQVGTGGSPYEQYF
11	TRBV29-1	TRBJ2-1	CSPRQGAEQFF
17	TRBV27	TRBJ2-2	CASSWGLGTANTGELFF
14	TRBV2	TRBJ1-3	CASKVASPGNTIYF
14	TRBV23-1	TRBJ2-4	CASSQALGKNIQYF
14	TRBV2	TRBJ1-1	CASSDERANTEAFF
13	TRBV29-1	TRBJ1-2	CSVEDRRDYGYTF
12	TRBV11-3	TRBJ2-3	CASSSSTDTQYF
14	TRBV7-8	TRBJ2-1	CASSSGFSGNEQFF
12	TRBV24-1	TRBJ1-2	CATSDLGGGYTF
17	TRBV11-1	TRBJ2-6	CACRGVGGLSGANVLTF
14	TRBV18	TRBJ1-1	CASSQRALATEAFF
16	TRBV4-2	TRBJ1-3	CASSQDRGGSGNTIYF
12	TRBV7-9	TRBJ2-3	CASDGGADTQYF
14	TRBV19	TRBJ1-2	CASSLGQGISGYTF
16	TRBV7-8	TRBJ2-7	CASSLVTGRAVYEQYF
14	TRBV12-3/TRBV12-4	TRBJ2-3	CAIVVGASTDTQYF
13	TRBV5-1	TRBJ1-5	CASSLEGYQPQHF
14	TRBV7-6	TRBJ1-1	CASSSLFSNTEAFF
15	TRBV3-1	TRBJ1-1	CASSQAGRMNTEAFF
13	TRBV20-1	TRBJ2-5	CSASPEGQETQYF
16	TRBV7-8	TRBJ2-2	CASSPGGGHGTGELFF
15	TRBV7-2	TRBJ2-7	CASSPHWTIMNEQYF